The 19 T cell receptor beta chains reported below all come from one sample, sequenced in a study of cytomegalovirus exposure and HLA in healthy donors. This PCR relied on a set of 60 Vbeta primers and 13 Jbeta primers. TCRdb's table, derived via immunoSEQ multiplex PCR, lists solely in-frame clones and lacks some. The data show about 82,000 clones, with around 80% seen just once and 13% held by the top ten. The sequenced sample consisted of PBMCs. Source of these receptors: a human donor in good health.

The chain combines TRBV6-6 with TRBJ1-4, with D possibly being TRBD1 (5 bases). The CDR3 extends over 14 amino acids. With 7 bases removed from V and 8 bases from J, the gap between germline ends came to 17 bases. Germline V gene lookup returns CDR1 MNHNY and CDR2 SVGAGI (reference sequence). CDR3 sequence: CASTLGGLDEKLFF. CDR3 nucleotides: TGTGCCAGCACCTTGGGGGGGTTAGACGAAAAACTGTTTTTT.

This chain connects TRBV4-2 to TRBJ1-5, with 8 bases that match TRBD1. Germline-derived CDR1 and CDR2 are LGHNA and YNFKEQ. The ends lost 0 bases at V and 4 bases at J; junction bases unmatched: 2. The CDR3 is made up of 15 amino acids. Written as DNA, the CDR3 is TGTGCCAGCAGCCAAGAGGACAGGGAAAATCAGCCCCAGCATTTT. Translating gives CASSQEDRENQPQHF.

The V call is TRBV19, the J call TRBJ1-2, with 8 bases aligning to TRBD1. The CDR3 covers 15 residues. Trimming at V came to 8 bases and at J to 0 bases, leaving 8 bases not matched to a gene. Germline V gene data show CDR1 as LNHDA and CDR2 as SQIVND (reference sequence). The CDR3 DNA reads TGTGCCAGTGGGAGACAGGGGCCAGCTAACTATGGCTACACCTTC. It translates to CASGRQGPANYGYTF. Full variable domain (outside the CDR3, taken from reference TRBV19 and TRBJ1-2): DGGITQSPKYLFRKEGQNVTLSCEQNLNHDAMYWYRQDPGQGLRLIYYSQIVNDFQKGDIAEGYSVSREKKESFPLTVTSAQKNPTAFYLCASGRQGPANYGYTFGSGTRLTVV.

The genes are TRBV6-6 and TRBJ2-2; no clear D gene. The V end lost 6 bases, the J end lost 2 bases, and 10 bases lay between the germline ends. Germline V gene lookup returns CDR1 MNHNY and CDR2 SVGAGI (reference sequence). The CDR3 contains 14 residues. CDR3 in DNA: TGTGCCAGCAGCTCAGGCTTAAACACCGGGGAGCTGTTTTTT. This translates into CASSSGLNTGELFF.

The table lists this clone with a few counts. V is TRBV5-6 and J is TRBJ2-7, with TRBD1 matching over 10 bases. Germline CDR1 SGHDT, CDR2 YYEEEE. There are 16 residues in the CDR3. V was clipped by 6 bases and J by 0 bases; unmatched bases: 9. The CDR3 sequence is CASNTWDRGFSYEQYF. In DNA form, the CDR3 reads TGTGCCAGCAACACGTGGGACAGGGGCTTCTCCTACGAGCAGTACTTC.

This CDR3 reads CASSGRGMNTEAFF. The CDR3 region has the DNA TGTGCCAGCAGCGGCCGGGGGATGAACACTGAAGCTTTCTTT. The rearrangement uses TRBV7-8 and TRBJ1-1; D is possibly TRBD1 (5 bases). The CDR3 sequence is 14 residues long. Germline CDR1 reads SGHVS; CDR2 reads FQNEAQ. Trimming removed 5 bases at V and 0 bases at J, with 10 bases between.

The CDR3 coding sequence is TGTGCCAGCAGCGTACAGCGGGGGGGGTCCTACGAGCAGTACTTC. It specifies CASSVQRGGSYEQYF. V is TRBV7-6 and J is TRBJ2-7; 10 bases fit TRBD2. The CDR3 runs 15 residues. Germline loops: CDR1 SGHVS, CDR2 FNYEAQ. The V and J ends lost 5 bases and 1 base, in that order; junction bases with no gene match: 5.

V usage is TRBV18 and J usage is TRBJ2-7; TRBD2 might be the D (6 bases). V was pared by 6 bases and J by 7 bases, with 16 bases between. In germline, CDR1 is KGHSH, CDR2 LQKENI. The CDR3 length is 13 residues. The CDR3 region is CASSPPGDTEQYF. CDR3 DNA: TGTGCCAGCTCCCCGCCGGGAGATACTGAGCAGTACTTC. The variable domain in full, with the rest retrieved from reference TRBV18 and TRBJ2-7, is NAGVMQNPRHLVRRRGQEARLRCSPMKGHSHVYWYRQLPEEGLKFMVYLQKENIIDESGMPKERFSAEFPKEGPSILRIQQVVRGDSAAYFCASSPPGDTEQYFGPGTRLTVT.

This clone showed up just once. J is TRBJ1-1 and V is TRBV29-1; TRBD1 agrees at 7 bases. The V gene's germline CDR1 is SQVTM and CDR2 ANQGSEA. The CDR3 is made up of 13 amino acids. V lost 5 bases and J lost 0; bases outside the gene matches: 3. The CDR3 nucleotides read TGCAGCGTTCACGGGACAGTGAACACTGAAGCTTTCTTT. Translating gives CSVHGTVNTEAFF.

V and J are TRBV6-5 and TRBJ2-1, with D perhaps matching TRBD2 (5 bases). CDR1 MNHEY and CDR2 SVGAGI come from the germline V gene. The germline V and J ends were trimmed by 5 bases and 9 bases, with 14 bases remaining between them. The CDR3 extends over 13 amino acids. CDR3 protein: CASSRDLSGEQFF. CDR3 DNA: TGTGCCAGCAGTCGAGACCTGAGCGGTGAGCAGTTCTTC.

The chain links TRBV4-1 to TRBJ2-5, with unresolved D. V shed 0 bases and J shed 0 bases, with 5 bases lying between them. Germline-derived CDR1 and CDR2 are MGHRA and YSYEKL. The CDR3 spans 14 residues. This CDR3 is CASSQDPDQETQYF. The CDR3 DNA reads TGCGCCAGCAGCCAAGATCCAGACCAAGAGACCCAGTACTTC.

The table lists this clone with a few counts. V is TRBV6-1 and J is TRBJ2-7, with D possibly matching TRBD1 (6 bases). The CDR3 is 12 amino acids. Trimming took 8 bases from V and 2 from J, leaving 10 bases between them. Germline CDR1 is MNHNS and CDR2 is SASEGT. DNA of the CDR3: TGTGCCAGCTTAGACAGGACCTACGAGCAGTACTTC. Translation gives CASLDRTYEQYF.

The chain recombines TRBV4-1 with TRBJ1-2; D is undetermined. Trimming left V 1 base short and J 5 bases short, with 14 bases between. The CDR3 sequence is 15 residues long. Germline values: CDR1 MGHRA, CDR2 YSYEKL. CDR3 protein: CASSQVSRADYGYTF. In DNA, the CDR3 is TGCGCCAGCAGCCAAGTGAGCAGAGCGGATTATGGCTACACCTTC.

This clone occurred once. The chain joins TRBV4-1 to TRBJ1-2, with TRBD1 matching 7 bases. The V and J ends lost 0 bases and 5 bases, in that order; junction bases with no gene match: 6. The CDR3 is 15 residues long. Germline loops: CDR1 MGHRA, CDR2 YSYEKL. CDR3 residues: CASSQEDRAGYGYTF. The CDR3 DNA reads as TGCGCCAGCAGCCAAGAAGACAGGGCAGGTTATGGCTACACCTTC.

J is TRBJ1-1 and V is TRBV10-2; D is possibly TRBD1 (5 bases). This CDR3 spans 13 amino acids. Germline V gene lookup returns CDR1 WSHSY and CDR2 SAAADI. Trimming pared 6 bases from V and 1 base from J, leaving 9 bases between. The CDR3 DNA is TGCGCCAGCAGCATACAGGAGAACACTGAAGCTTTCTTT. Protein: CASSIQENTEAFF.

The chain is built from TRBV15 and TRBJ2-6; TRBD2 is a possible D gene (6 bases). The CDR3 contains 16 residues. Germline CDR1 reads LNHNV; CDR2 reads YYDKDF (reference sequence). Trimming took 0 bases from V and 0 from J, leaving 6 bases between them. The CDR3 here is CATSREGGSGANVLTF. The CDR3 DNA follows: TGTGCCACCAGCAGAGAGGGGGGCTCTGGGGCCAACGTCCTGACTTTC.

The rearrangement uses TRBV6-1 and TRBJ2-2; 12 bases match TRBD2. The junction had 4 bases not matched to a gene; V was cut back by 2 bases and J by 6 bases. There are 16 residues in the CDR3. Germline CDR1 is MNHNS and CDR2 is SASEGT. CDR3 sequence: CASSEIASGGAGELFF. The CDR3 DNA follows: TGTGCCAGCAGTGAAATTGCTAGCGGGGGGGCCGGGGAGCTGTTTTTT.

The chain couples TRBV5-1 to TRBJ2-5; TRBD1 aligns across 7 bases. CDR1 is SGHRS and CDR2 is YFSETQ in the germline V gene. CDR3 length: 14 residues. Trimming took 4 bases from V and 3 from J; bases not matched to a gene: 6. This CDR3 is CASSPGQAEETQYF. The CDR3 DNA reads TGCGCCAGCAGCCCAGGACAGGCAGAAGAGACCCAGTACTTC.

The J gene is TRBJ2-7, the V gene TRBV10-2; D gene uncertain. Germline assignment: CDR1 WSHSY and CDR2 SAAADI. Between the trimmed V and J ends, which lost 0 bases and 0 bases, there was a span of 9 bases. The CDR3 is made up of 15 amino acids. The CDR3 bases are TGCGCCAGCAGTGAGTCACGGTTCATCTCCTACGAGCAGTACTTC. Its protein is CASSESRFISYEQYF.